These T cell receptor beta chains were read from a single sample in a study of spatial heterogeneity in lung cancer. TCRdb reprocessed the 5' RACE reads via MiXCR and lists one record per CDR3 protein. The top ten clones hold 16% of a sample with around 120,000 distinct CDR3 sequences, 9% to 15% of them seen once. The sequenced sample was PBMCs, obtained at follow-up. Receptors originate from a male donor with early-stage non-small cell lung cancer. Each CDR3 is given with its conserved first and last residue. D genes are given only for firm matches. Only part of the rows carry a size: once, few, many, or a class if the clone is expanded.

v_call: TRBV27
d_call: .
clone_size: many
j_call: TRBJ2-6
cdr3_aa: CASSLLFLPNLGANVLTF
cdr3_nt: TGTGCCAGCAGTTTACTGTTCCTGCCCAATCTTGGGGCCAACGTCCTGACTTTC

v_call: TRBV5-1
d_call: TRBD1
clone_size: .
j_call: TRBJ2-1
cdr3_aa: CASSPGRGTEQFF
cdr3_nt: TGCGCCAGCAGCCCGGGCAGGGGGACTGAGCAGTTCTTC

v_call: TRBV5-1
d_call: .
clone_size: .
j_call: TRBJ2-2
cdr3_aa: CASSLSLDGELFF
cdr3_nt: TGCGCCAGCAGCTTGTCATTAGACGGGGAGCTGTTTTTT

v_call: TRBV25-1
d_call: .
clone_size: .
j_call: TRBJ2-2
cdr3_aa: CASSVPTGELFF
cdr3_nt: TGTGCCAGCAGTGTCCCTACCGGGGAGCTGTTTTTT

v_call: TRBV5-1
d_call: TRBD1
clone_size: .
j_call: TRBJ2-7
cdr3_aa: CASSRGDRDEQYF
cdr3_nt: TGCGCCAGCAGCCGAGGCGACAGGGACGAGCAGTACTTC

v_call: TRBV6-6
d_call: TRBD1
clone_size: .
j_call: TRBJ1-4
cdr3_aa: CASRSAQGASTTNEKLFF
cdr3_nt: TGTGCCAGCAGGTCGGCGCAGGGGGCATCCACAACTAATGAAAAACTGTTTTTT

v_call: TRBV4-2
d_call: TRBD1
clone_size: .
j_call: TRBJ2-7
cdr3_aa: CASKEGTGNYEQYF
cdr3_nt: TGTGCCAGCAAGGAAGGGACAGGGAACTACGAGCAGTACTTC

v_call: TRBV29-1
d_call: TRBD1
clone_size: many
j_call: TRBJ2-5
cdr3_aa: CSASGTERETQYF
cdr3_nt: TGCAGCGCCTCTGGGACAGAGAGAGAGACCCAGTACTTC

v_call: TRBV7-2
d_call: TRBD1
clone_size: .
j_call: TRBJ2-7
cdr3_aa: CASSMSGTGSSYEQYF
cdr3_nt: TGTGCCAGCAGCATGTCCGGGACAGGAAGCTCCTACGAGCAGTACTTC

v_call: TRBV4-3
d_call: .
clone_size: .
j_call: TRBJ1-6
cdr3_aa: CASSQDVGANSPLHF
cdr3_nt: TGCGCCAGCAGCCAAGATGTGGGGGCTAATTCACCCCTCCACTTT

v_call: TRBV20-1
d_call: .
clone_size: many
j_call: TRBJ2-1
cdr3_aa: CSAVRERPARNEQFF
cdr3_nt: TGCAGTGCCGTTAGAGAGAGACCCGCGAGGAATGAGCAGTTCTTC

v_call: TRBV6-6
d_call: .
clone_size: few
j_call: TRBJ1-6
cdr3_aa: CASSQRGRGDNSPLHF
cdr3_nt: TGTGCCAGCAGTCAGCGGGGGAGGGGGGATAATTCACCCCTCCACTTT

v_call: TRBV2
d_call: .
clone_size: .
j_call: TRBJ1-2
cdr3_aa: CATTPRLANYGYTF
cdr3_nt: TGTGCCACTACCCCTCGTTTAGCTAACTATGGCTACACCTTC

v_call: TRBV4-3
d_call: .
clone_size: many
j_call: TRBJ2-7
cdr3_aa: CASSQGTTSYEQYF
cdr3_nt: TGCGCCAGCAGCCAAGGTACTACCTCCTACGAGCAGTACTTC